The clone carrying this T cell receptor (beta chain) has a count of ten or more. Documented time point: newly diagnosed GD, antithyroid drugs for less than 3 months. PBMC-extracted RNA yielded the TCR library. These data are taken from a study of regulatory T cells in long-lasting Graves disease. Researchers made TCR beta libraries by using iRepertoire HTBI primers and running Arm-PCR on CDR3 regions. TCRdb independently ran MiXCR on the multiplex PCR reads; one entry per CDR3 protein. The sample holds some 460,000 distinct CDR3 sequences, around 16% seen once. The germline V gene has CDR1 PRHDT and CDR2 FYEKMQ (reference sequence). V gave up 3 bases and J gave up 4 bases, with 16 bases separating them. CDR3 length equals 15 residues. This sample also belongs to another study, concerning T cells in Graves' hyperthyroidism and ophthalmopathy.

The TCR comes from a man between 40 and 49 years old with Graves disease. V usage is TRBV13 and J usage is TRBJ2-7; D might be TRBD1 or TRBD2, each matching 5 bases. This sample comprised peripheral blood mononuclear cells (PBMCs), obtained at new diagnosis, from a patient treated with antithyroid drugs. The CDR3: CASSFRGAGLYEQYF. CDR3 nucleotides: TGTGCCAGCAGCTTTCGGGGCGCCGGGTTGTACGAGCAGTACTTC. Full variable domain (outside the CDR3, taken from reference TRBV13 and TRBJ2-7): AAGVIQSPRHLIKEKRETATLKCYPIPRHDTVYWYQQGPGQDPQFLISFYEKMQSDKGSIPDRFSAQQFSDYHSELNMSSLELGDSALYFCASSFRGAGLYEQYFGPGTRLTVT.